These 2 T cell receptor beta chains share one sample of origin, sequenced in a study of shared clonotypes between healthy human individuals (dated by TCRdb to about 2020). The library was made by the immunoSEQ multiplex PCR assay. TCRdb carries this immuneACCESS record with in-frame sequences only. Its versions omit some clonotypes, under half of them owing to an unresolved V gene in the studies checked, with the rest unexplained. The sample table holds about 1 million clones, of which roughly 80% were seen once. The top ten clonotypes cover about 1.5% of the sample. The sequenced sample consisted of memory CD4+ T cells sorted from blood. Interpreted using the paper, the cell subset or site label stands for: CD45RA-negative fraction. These TCRs come from a man between 18 and 29 years old in good health.

This clone turned up a few times. CDR3 amino acids: CASSQLAGGQTQYF. CDR3 nucleotide sequence: TGTGCCAGTAGTCAACTAGCGGGAGGGCAGACCCAGTACTTC. This chain joins TRBV19 and TRBJ2-5; TRBD2 aligns across 13 bases. This CDR3 is 14 amino acids long. Trimming cost V 5 bases and J 6 bases; bases outside gene matches: 3. The germline CDR1 and CDR2 sequences are LNHDA and SQIVND (reference sequence).

V and J are TRBV5-1 and TRBJ2-1; 8 nucleotides align to TRBD2. Germline V gene data show CDR1 as SGHRS and CDR2 as YFSETQ. V lost 4 bases, J lost 5 bases, and 8 bases stayed unmatched. CDR3 length: 15 residues. The CDR3 DNA sequence: TGCGCCAGCAGCCCTGTGGTAGCGGGAAACAATGAGCAGTTCTTC. Protein: CASSPVVAGNNEQFF.